The 25 T cell receptor beta chains below were found in one sample sequenced in a study of cytomegalovirus exposure and HLA in healthy donors. With 60 Vbeta and 13 Jbeta primers, the PCR was carried out. TCRdb's copy holds only in-frame clones and misses some; the assay was immunoSEQ multiplex PCR. The repertoire holds 170,000 or so clones, with 75% to 80% as singletons. Sequences were obtained from PBMCs. The origin of the receptors is a middle-aged woman in good health and CMV-seronegative.

V and J are TRBV7-8 and TRBJ1-3; tentatively, D is TRBD1 (5 bases). Between the trimmed V and J ends, which lost 4 bases and 10 bases, there was a span of 23 bases. There are 16 residues in the CDR3. The V gene's germline CDR1 is SGHVS and CDR2 FQNEAQ. The chain's CDR3 is CASSSSPGTQRRTIYF. The DNA for the CDR3 is TGTGCCAGCAGCTCTTCCCCCGGGACTCAAAGAAGAACCATATATTTT.

This chain connects TRBV19 to TRBJ2-1; TRBD2 aligns across 12 bases. The J segment lost 7 bases and the V segment lost 11 bases, leaving 15 bases of the junction unmatched. This CDR3 has 16 residues. Germline loops: CDR1 LNHDA, CDR2 SQIVND (reference sequence). The CDR3 DNA reads as TGTGCCGTCGGGTGGACTAGCGGGGTTTTGAGAAATGAGCAGTTCTTC. This encodes CAVGWTSGVLRNEQFF.

The V gene is TRBV2, the J gene TRBJ1-2; TRBD1 matches 9 bases. Trimming at V came to 11 bases and at J to 6 bases, leaving 10 bases not matched to a gene. The CDR3 runs 13 residues. CDR1 is SNHLY, CDR2 FYNNEI, per germline. The CDR3 DNA is TGTGCCGGGGCCGGGACAGGGATCGATGGCTACACCTTC. Its translation: CAGAGTGIDGYTF.

This clone was counted between two and nine times. The V call is TRBV19, the J call TRBJ1-2; no clear D. Trimming pared 10 bases from V and 4 bases from J, leaving 13 bases between. Germline CDR1 reads LNHDA; CDR2 reads SQIVND (reference sequence). This CDR3 is 12 amino acids long. The chain's CDR3 is CATSTVSYGYTF. The CDR3 coding sequence is TGTGCCACTTCCACAGTGTCCTATGGCTACACCTTC.

The V gene is TRBV5-1, the J gene TRBJ1-1; tentatively, D is TRBD1 (6 bases). The V and J ends lost 2 bases and 5 bases respectively, with 16 bases between them. Germline loops: CDR1 SGHRS, CDR2 YFSETQ. This CDR3 is built from 15 residues. The CDR3 sequence: CASSFENSGATEAFF. CDR3 nucleotide sequence: TGCGCCAGCAGCTTTGAGAACTCAGGGGCTACTGAAGCTTTCTTT.

The chain uses TRBV11-2 and TRBJ1-2; TRBD1 matches 9 bases. This CDR3 contains 15 residues. With 1 base clipped from V and 4 bases from J, the junction kept 4 bases outside the gene matches. Germline CDR1 and CDR2: SGHAT and FQNNGV. In DNA form, the CDR3 reads TGTGCCAGCAGCTTAGGGACAGGGGATGTCTATGGCTACACCTTC. It yields the protein CASSLGTGDVYGYTF. The variable domain in full, with the rest retrieved from reference TRBV11-2 and TRBJ1-2, is EAGVAQSPRYKIIEKRQSVAFWCNPISGHATLYWYQQILGQGPKLLIQFQNNGVVDDSQLPKDRFSAERLKGVDSTLKIQPAKLEDSAVYLCASSLGTGDVYGYTFGSGTRLTVV.

V is TRBV7-8 and J is TRBJ1-6; D not certain. Trimming shortened V by 7 bases and J by 0 bases, and 10 bases separated the two germline ends. The V gene's germline CDR1 is SGHVS and CDR2 FQNEAQ. The CDR3 is 15 amino acids. The CDR3 nucleotides read TGTGCCAGCAAACCGGGGAGCTCCTATAATTCACCCCTCCACTTT. The encoded protein is CASKPGSSYNSPLHF.

This chain joins TRBV5-5 and TRBJ1-5; possibly TRBD1 for D (5 bases). Germline-derived CDR1 and CDR2 are SGHKS and YYEKEE (reference sequence). This CDR3 is built from 16 residues. The ends were cut back, 4 bases at V and 7 bases at J, with 21 bases in the middle. The CDR3 DNA is TGTGCCAGCAGCCCCGGTGGAGGGGTGGGAAGACAGCCCCAGCATTTT. Its translation: CASSPGGGVGRQPQHF.

This clone was recorded only once. The CDR3 protein is CASSYSLQGPGGYTF. The CDR3, as DNA: TGTGCCAGCAGTTATTCCCTACAGGGGCCAGGGGGCTACACCTTC. The V gene is TRBV6-5, the J gene TRBJ1-2; 7 bases fit TRBD1. The germline CDR1 and CDR2 sequences are MNHEY and SVGAGI. The trim removed 3 bases at V and 8 bases at J, leaving 12 bases unmatched. CDR3 length: 15 amino acids.

V and J are TRBV28 and TRBJ1-2; 9 nucleotides align to TRBD1. Germline V CDR1 and CDR2: MDHEN, SYDVKM. V dropped 5 bases and J dropped 6; count of bases not matched to a gene: 4. CDR3 size: 13 residues. CDR3 nucleotide sequence: TGTGCCAGCAGTATCTGGACAGGGGATGGCTACACCTTC. Its translation: CASSIWTGDGYTF.

J is TRBJ2-7 and V is TRBV5-6, with D unresolved. The V and J ends lost 0 bases and 3 bases respectively, with 13 bases between them. Germline-derived CDR1 and CDR2 are SGHDT and YYEEEE. This CDR3 comprises 15 residues. The chain's CDR3 is CASSLDGGPIYEQYF. CDR3 sequence (DNA): TGTGCCAGCAGCTTGGATGGCGGCCCCATCTACGAGCAGTACTTC.

This clone came up a few times. This sequence joins TRBV5-1 and TRBJ2-5, with 8 bases aligning to TRBD1. CDR3 length equals 16 residues. CDR1 SGHRS and CDR2 YFSETQ come from the germline V gene. The ends lost 3 bases at V and 2 bases at J; junction bases unmatched: 9. The CDR3 coding sequence is TGCGCCAGCAGCTCGCTAACAGGGGGGAAACAAGAGACCCAGTACTTC. It codes for CASSSLTGGKQETQYF.

This clone was seen once. The rearrangement joins TRBV10-1 to TRBJ2-3, with D perhaps matching TRBD2 (6 bases). V lost 8 bases to trimming and J lost 5 bases, with 14 bases between them. The CDR3 runs 13 residues. Per germline, CDR1 WNHNN and CDR2 SYGVQD (reference sequence). The CDR3 bases are TGCGCCAGCGCGGGACTCTGGGGAGATACGCAGTATTTT. Translation: CASAGLWGDTQYF.

V gene TRBV7-9 combines with J gene TRBJ1-2; D remains ambiguous. V was trimmed by 0 bases and J by 6 bases, leaving 5 bases between them. The CDR3 is made up of 12 amino acids. Germline CDR1 is SEHNR and CDR2 is FQNEAQ (reference sequence). The CDR3 region is CASSLAADGYTF. DNA of the CDR3: TGTGCCAGCAGCTTAGCGGCCGATGGCTACACCTTC.

The V call is TRBV9, the J call TRBJ1-4, with a tentative D call TRBD1 (5 bases). The CDR3 is 15 residues long. Trimming shortened V by 0 bases and J by 3 bases, and 9 bases separated the two germline ends. Per germline, CDR1 SGDLS and CDR2 YYNGEE. The CDR3 is CASSVETAPNEKLFF. Here the CDR3 DNA reads TGTGCCAGCAGCGTAGAGACAGCCCCTAATGAAAAACTGTTTTTT.

The chain joins TRBV5-4 to TRBJ1-1; no firm D call. CDR1 and CDR2 from the germline V gene are SGHNT and YYREEE (reference sequence). CDR3 length: 15 amino acids. V was clipped by 0 bases and J by 5 bases, with 14 bases between them. The CDR3 here is CASSLARAGDTEAFF. In DNA form, the CDR3 reads TGTGCCAGCAGCTTGGCCCGCGCGGGTGATACTGAAGCTTTCTTT. Drawing the rest from reference TRBV5-4 and TRBJ1-1, the complete variable domain is ETGVTQSPTHLIKTRGQQVTLRCSSQSGHNTVSWYQQALGQGPQFIFQYYREEENGRGNFPPRFSGLQFPNYSSELNVNALELDDSALYLCASSLARAGDTEAFFGQGTRLTVV.

This clone has more than one count but fewer than ten. The chain combines TRBV19 with TRBJ1-5; no reliable D call. The CDR3 runs to 13 residues. V was shortened by 5 bases and J by 6 bases, with 11 bases between the two germline ends. From germline, CDR1 is LNHDA and CDR2 SQIVND (reference sequence). The CDR3 DNA sequence: TGTGCCAGTAGTCTCGTCTTAGTTCAGCCCCAGCATTTT. It is translated as CASSLVLVQPQHF.

The CDR3 DNA is TGTGCCAGCAGTCCCCCGGTAACTAGCCGCACAGATACGCAGTATTTT. This gives the protein CASSPPVTSRTDTQYF. V and J are TRBV4-2 and TRBJ2-3, with TRBD2 as a possible D gene (6 bases). This CDR3 region has 16 residues. CDR1 is LGHNA, CDR2 YNFKEQ, per germline. Between the trimmed V and J ends, which lost 6 bases and 1 base, there was a span of 17 bases.

The chain uses TRBV27 and TRBJ1-5, with D uncertain. V dropped 5 bases and J dropped 7 bases, with 9 bases sitting between them. This CDR3 is built from 12 residues. Germline CDR1 and CDR2: MNHEY and SMNVEV (reference sequence). Here the CDR3 reads CASSARGQPQHF. In DNA, the CDR3 is TGTGCCAGCAGTGCTAGAGGCCAGCCCCAGCATTTT.

The chain employs TRBV19 and TRBJ1-3; unclear D gene. CDR1 and CDR2 (germline): LNHDA, SQIVND (reference sequence). This CDR3 comprises 15 residues. V was pared by 0 bases and J by 0 bases, with 6 bases between. The CDR3 here is CASSIDMSSGNTIYF. The CDR3 nucleotides are TGTGCCAGTAGTATAGACATGAGCTCTGGAAACACCATATATTTT.

This sequence joins TRBV4-1 and TRBJ1-2; no reliable D call. V gave up 1 base and J gave up 4 bases, with 16 bases separating them. The CDR3 covers 16 residues. Germline lookup yields CDR1 MGHRA and CDR2 YSYEKL. CDR3 nucleotide sequence: TGCGCCAGCAGCCAAGTTTTCCTCGATCGGTTCTATGGCTACACCTTC. It specifies CASSQVFLDRFYGYTF.

The CDR3 DNA is TGTGCCATCTACGGACAGGGGAATGAAAAACTGTTTTTT. Translated: CAIYGQGNEKLFF. The chain has TRBV6-1 and TRBJ1-4; TRBD1 matches 9 bases. This CDR3 has 13 residues. Germline V gene sequence: CDR1 MNHNS, CDR2 SASEGT. Trimming took 10 bases from V and 5 from J; bases not matched to a gene: 5.

V and J are TRBV19 and TRBJ2-1; 10 bases are shared with TRBD2. The V gene's germline CDR1 is LNHDA and CDR2 SQIVND (reference sequence). With V trimmed by 7 bases and J by 7 bases, 10 bases remained unmatched. This CDR3 has 15 residues. CDR3 in DNA: TGTGCCAGTACCGCATTAGCGGGGGGACGAAATGAGCAGTTCTTC. It is translated as CASTALAGGRNEQFF. The entire variable domain, with the rest obtained from reference TRBV19 and TRBJ2-1, is as follows: DGGITQSPKYLFRKEGQNVTLSCEQNLNHDAMYWYRQDPGQGLRLIYYSQIVNDFQKGDIAEGYSVSREKKESFPLTVTSAQKNPTAFYLCASTALAGGRNEQFFGPGTRLTVL.

The V call is TRBV10-2, the J call TRBJ1-4, with TRBD1 as a possible D gene (6 bases). The ends were cut back, 6 bases at V and 0 bases at J, with 23 bases in the middle. The CDR3 totals 19 residues. Germline values: CDR1 WSHSY, CDR2 SAAADI. CDR3 DNA sequence: TGCGCCAGCAGAGCGTCAGGGGTCCTCGATTTTTCAACTAATGAAAAACTGTTTTTT. It codes for CASRASGVLDFSTNEKLFF.

This clone came up a few times. In the same sample, other DNA sequences code for this CDR3. V is TRBV6-5 and J is TRBJ1-1; the D is unclear. Trimming cost V 2 bases and J 5 bases, with 6 bases left between them. This CDR3 is 12 amino acids long. Germline V gene data show CDR1 as MNHEY and CDR2 as SVGAGI. CDR3 residues: CASSYTGTEAFF. DNA for the CDR3: TGTGCCAGCAGTTACACGGGAACTGAAGCTTTCTTT.